This TCR beta chain was documented in a study of T cells after yellow fever vaccination. Study results and caveats: Of the clonotypes, a small share occurred in both CD4 and CD8 compartments. Subsequent booster samples again held most clones from primary vaccination (just under 98% CD4, about 85% CD8). Researchers report a weaker secondary response that nonetheless peaked faster, day 5 versus 15.

Trimming shortened V by 6 bases and J by 0 bases, and 15 bases separated the two germline ends. From germline, CDR1 is MNHEY and CDR2 SVGEGT. This CDR3 has 16 amino acids. Via MiXCR, TCRdb re-called the 5' RACE reads, giving one row per CDR3 protein. Among around 100,000 distinct CDR3 sequences, 6.5% to 9% were seen once, and the ten largest hold about 25%. A remark on this clonotype: Its cognate antigen is unknown. A read error is possible here, since a much larger clone lies one base away.

This rearrangement joins TRBV6-2 or TRBV6-3 to TRBJ2-4; D is possibly TRBD1 (5 bases). This sample comprised CD8+ T cells sorted from PBMCs, obtained 45 days after the yellow fever booster vaccination. This clonotype was sampled from a young man who received the YFV17D yellow fever vaccine. The CDR3 reads CASRPQVFLAKNIQYF. CDR3 bases: TGTGCCAGCAGACCACAGGTGTTTCTAGCCAAAAACATTCAGTACTTC.